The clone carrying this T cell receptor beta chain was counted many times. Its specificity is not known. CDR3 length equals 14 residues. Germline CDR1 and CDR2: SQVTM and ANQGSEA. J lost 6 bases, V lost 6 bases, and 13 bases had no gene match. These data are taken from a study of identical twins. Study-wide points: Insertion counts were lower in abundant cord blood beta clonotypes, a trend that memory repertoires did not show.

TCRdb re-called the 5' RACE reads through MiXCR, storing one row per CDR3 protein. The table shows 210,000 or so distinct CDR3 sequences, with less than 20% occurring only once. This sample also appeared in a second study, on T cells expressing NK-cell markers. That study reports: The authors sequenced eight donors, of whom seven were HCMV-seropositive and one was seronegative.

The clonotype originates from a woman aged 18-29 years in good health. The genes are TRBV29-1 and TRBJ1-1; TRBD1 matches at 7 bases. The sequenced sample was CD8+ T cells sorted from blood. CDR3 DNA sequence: TGCAGCGTAACCGGGACAGATAAGGGGCCTGAAGCTTTCTTT. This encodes CSVTGTDKGPEAFF.